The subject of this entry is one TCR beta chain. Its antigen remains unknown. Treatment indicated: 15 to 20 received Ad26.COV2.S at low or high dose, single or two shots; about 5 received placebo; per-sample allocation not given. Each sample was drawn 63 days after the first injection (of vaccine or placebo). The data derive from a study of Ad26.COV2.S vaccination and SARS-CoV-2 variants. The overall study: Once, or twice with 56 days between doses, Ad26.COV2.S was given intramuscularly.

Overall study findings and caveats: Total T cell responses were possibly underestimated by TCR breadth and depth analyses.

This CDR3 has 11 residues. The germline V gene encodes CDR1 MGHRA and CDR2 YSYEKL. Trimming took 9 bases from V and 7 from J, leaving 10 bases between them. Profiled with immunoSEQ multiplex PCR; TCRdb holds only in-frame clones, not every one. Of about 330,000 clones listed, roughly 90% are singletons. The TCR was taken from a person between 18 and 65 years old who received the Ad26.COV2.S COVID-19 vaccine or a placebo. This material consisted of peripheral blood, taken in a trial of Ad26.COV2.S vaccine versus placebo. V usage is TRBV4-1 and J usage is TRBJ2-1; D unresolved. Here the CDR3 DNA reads TGCGCCAGTACCGATTATAATGAGCAGTTCTTC. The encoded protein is CASTDYNEQFF.